This T cell receptor beta chain is from a study of shared clonotypes between healthy human individuals. Study information: Each donor's CD8 memory used one plate, CD8 naive two, each CD4 subset three.

The sample holds a few counts of this clone. As yet, its antigen is unknown. Repertoires were generated with immunoSEQ multiplex PCR, while TCRdb's copy carries only in-frame clones and drops some. The sample comprises about a million clones, approximately 76% of which are singletons, and approximately 1.5% rests with the top ten. Study-wide points: All-four-donor shared clonotypes had higher generation probabilities than non-shared clonotypes did. Inspection by rarefaction showed sorted-subset sequencing to be incomplete despite large depth. Estimated clonotype richness was generally higher in naive than memory subsets.

Germline V lookup: CDR1 LNHDA, CDR2 SQIVND (reference sequence). The germline V and J ends were trimmed by 8 bases and 8 bases, with 18 bases remaining between them. The CDR3 has 13 amino acids. The rearrangement links TRBV19 to TRBJ1-2, with D tentatively TRBD1 (5 bases). This clonotype was sampled from a man aged 18 to 30 in good health. The sample taken for sequencing was memory CD4+ T cells sorted from blood. Subset defined: CD45RA-negative fraction. CDR3: CASRGGTTPGYTF. CDR3 DNA sequence: TGTGCCAGTCGGGGGGGTACTACTCCGGGCTACACCTTC.